The TCR beta chain described here comes from a study of T cells after yellow fever vaccination. This clonotype showed up just a few times. Generation of TCR cDNA used 5'RACE template switching (which added a universal primer site and UMIs). TCRdb called the 5' RACE reads again in MiXCR, with one record for every CDR3 protein. Of about 210,000 distinct CDR3 sequences in the sample, about 7% were seen once. The germline CDR1 and CDR2 sequences are SNHLY and FYNNEI. There are 15 residues in the CDR3. V lost 6 bases and J lost 0; bases outside the gene matches: 8. Source: CD4+ T cells sorted from PBMCs, taken on the day of the yellow fever booster vaccination. The chain couples TRBV2 to TRBJ2-7, with 7 positions matching TRBD1. The receptor was derived from a man between 25 and 39 years old who received the YFV17D yellow fever vaccine. In DNA form, the CDR3 reads TGTGCCAGCAGAGTCGGACAGGTCGGCTCCTACGAGCAGTACTTC. Protein product: CASRVGQVGSYEQYF.